These T cell receptor beta chains were read from a single sample in a study of blood T cells in healthy people across ages. TCRdb re-analysed the 5' RACE reads in MiXCR, keeping a single row per CDR3 protein. The sample contains about 670,000 distinct CDR3 sequences, around 43% of which appear only once. Sequenced input: blood. The receptors were gathered from a man older than 75 in good health. The CDR3 runs from the conserved cysteine through the conserved F or W. The order of the fields is V gene, CDR3 length, clone size, J gene, D gene, CDR3 protein, CDR3 DNA. A D gene is named only where the DNA matches it firmly. Not all rows give a size; the values are once, few, many and, for expanded clones, a class.

>TRBV20-1|13|NA|TRBJ2-7|TRBD2
CSASRTRSYEQYF
TGCAGTGCTAGCAGGACTAGGTCCTACGAGCAGTACTTC
>TRBV7-2|14|NA|TRBJ2-2|NA
CASSLEVNTGELFF
TGTGCCAGCAGCTTAGAGGTGAACACCGGGGAGCTGTTTTTT
>TRBV12-3/TRBV12-4|15|NA|TRBJ2-1|TRBD1
CASSLGTGPLGEQFF
TGTGCCAGCAGTTTGGGGACAGGGCCCCTGGGTGAGCAGTTCTTC
>TRBV5-5|15|few|TRBJ2-7|NA
CASSLGGGTPYEQYF
TGTGCCAGCAGCTTGGGCGGGGGCACCCCCTACGAGCAGTACTTC
>TRBV6-2/TRBV6-3|13|NA|TRBJ1-1|NA
CASSFIANTEAFF
TGTGCCAGCAGTTTTATAGCTAACACTGAAGCTTTCTTT
>TRBV7-2|12|NA|TRBJ1-1|NA
CASGQGNTEAFF
TGTGCCAGCGGCCAGGGGAATACTGAAGCTTTCTTT
>TRBV20-1|14|once|TRBJ2-2|NA
CSARRSGTTGELFF
TGCAGTGCTAGGAGGTCAGGGACAACCGGGGAGCTGTTTTTT
>TRBV3-1|14|few|TRBJ2-3|NA
CASSYRVNTDTQYF
TGTGCCAGCAGCTACAGGGTTAACACAGATACGCAGTATTTT
>TRBV14|15|once|TRBJ2-5|NA
CASSQGYGLGKTQYF
TGTGCCAGCAGCCAAGGATATGGGCTTGGGAAGACCCAGTACTTC
>TRBV4-1|14|NA|TRBJ1-1|NA
CASSQEGWNTEAFF
TGCGCCAGCAGCCAAGAGGGCTGGAACACTGAAGCTTTCTTT
>TRBV4-2|16|NA|TRBJ1-2|NA
CASSLGTSERYYGYTF
TGTGCCAGCAGCCTCGGCACTTCGGAGAGGTACTATGGCTACACCTTC
>TRBV6-5|12|few|TRBJ1-5|NA
CASGRVDQPQHF
TGTGCCTCGGGCAGGGTTGATCAGCCCCAGCATTTT
>TRBV4-3|14|NA|TRBJ2-7|NA
CASSQDFVRNEQYF
TGCGCCAGCAGCCAAGATTTTGTCCGCAATGAGCAGTACTTC
>TRBV7-2|16|NA|TRBJ2-1|TRBD1
CASSLRGQASYNEQFF
TGTGCCAGCAGCCTCAGGGGGCAGGCCTCCTACAATGAGCAGTTCTTC
>TRBV7-2|13|NA|TRBJ2-7|NA
CASSLALNYEQYF
TGTGCCAGCAGCTTAGCACTTAACTACGAGCAGTACTTC
>TRBV30|12|many|TRBJ2-1|NA
CAWGPLRNEQFF
TGTGCCTGGGGACCCCTCCGGAATGAGCAGTTCTTC
>TRBV5-1|14|NA|TRBJ2-6|NA
CASSTEGQANVLTF
TGCGCCAGCAGCACCGAGGGACAGGCCAACGTCCTGACTTTC
>TRBV4-3|16|few|TRBJ1-1|NA
CASSQVQGGMNTEAFF
TGCGCCAGCAGCCAAGTTCAGGGAGGTATGAACACTGAAGCTTTCTTT
>TRBV7-9|15|many|TRBJ2-6|NA
CASSHESSGANVLTF
TGTGCCAGCAGCCACGAGAGCTCTGGGGCCAACGTCCTGACTTTC
>TRBV7-2|15|few|TRBJ1-4|TRBD1
CASSFARQGHEKLFF
TGTGCCAGCAGCTTTGCCCGACAGGGTCATGAAAAACTGTTTTTT
>TRBV29-1|13|NA|TRBJ2-3|NA
CSVDKTSTDTQYF
TGCAGCGTTGATAAGACTAGCACAGATACGCAGTATTTT
>TRBV30|10|NA|TRBJ1-1|NA
CAWKTGEAFF
TGTGCCTGGAAGACAGGTGAAGCTTTCTTT
>TRBV27|16|NA|TRBJ2-7|NA
CASSLKAGQGYNEQYF
TGTGCCAGTAGCCTCAAGGCGGGCCAGGGGTACAATGAGCAGTACTTC
>TRBV15|13|few|TRBJ1-4|NA
CATSRAGLEKLFF
TGTGCCACCAGCAGAGCGGGACTTGAAAAACTGTTTTTT
>TRBV6-5|14|NA|TRBJ2-7|TRBD2
CAILSGLVVYEQYF
TGTGCCATACTCTCGGGACTAGTCGTTTACGAGCAGTACTTC
>TRBV20-1|14|NA|TRBJ1-2|NA
CSARPGRVYGGYTF
TGCAGTGCTAGGCCCGGGAGGGTTTACGGTGGCTACACCTTC
>TRBV2|15|many|TRBJ1-2|NA
CASIQQATGLGGYTF
TGTGCCAGCATCCAGCAGGCCACTGGTTTGGGTGGCTACACCTTC
>TRBV4-3|15|NA|TRBJ1-2|TRBD1
CASSQGGQGNYGYTF
TGCGCCAGCAGCCAAGGGGGACAGGGTAACTATGGCTACACCTTC
>TRBV4-3|15|many|TRBJ2-4|TRBD2
CASSPALAGGYIQYF
TGCGCCAGCAGCCCCGCACTAGCGGGGGGATACATTCAGTACTTC
>TRBV4-3|15|NA|TRBJ2-1|NA
CASSQPGGRSIEQFF
TGCGCCAGCAGCCAACCTGGGGGCAGGTCGATCGAGCAGTTCTTC
>TRBV6-5|14|many|TRBJ2-7|NA
CASKTYSRSYEQYF
TGTGCCAGCAAAACTTACTCAAGGTCCTACGAGCAGTACTTC
>TRBV28|15|NA|TRBJ2-1|TRBD2
CASSLGTTLTHEQFF
TGTGCCAGCAGTTTGGGGACTACACTTACACATGAGCAGTTCTTC
>TRBV15|15|NA|TRBJ2-7|TRBD2
CATSRTGGVSYEQYF
TGTGCCACCAGCAGAACCGGGGGGGTTTCCTACGAGCAGTACTTC
>TRBV14|13|NA|TRBJ2-3|NA
CASSRGETDTQYF
TGTGCCAGCAGTAGGGGGGAGACGGATACGCAGTATTTT
>TRBV7-2|13|NA|TRBJ2-7|NA
CTSSTPERYEQYF
TGTACCAGCAGCACTCCGGAGAGGTACGAGCAGTACTTC
>TRBV4-2|16|NA|TRBJ2-3|TRBD2
CASSQGVAGSGDTQYF
TGTGCCAGCAGCCAGGGGGTAGCGGGAAGCGGGGATACGCAGTATTTT
>TRBV20-1|15|many|TRBJ2-7|NA
CSARTGLTSSGEQYF
TGCAGTGCTAGGACGGGGTTGACTAGTAGTGGCGAGCAGTACTTC
>TRBV24-1|18|few|TRBJ2-3|TRBD2
CATSDRTSGGPHTDTQYF
TGTGCCACCAGTGATCGGACTAGCGGGGGGCCGCACACAGATACGCAGTATTTT
>TRBV24-1|16|few|TRBJ2-1|TRBD2
CATSDFAGGLYNEQFF
TGTGCCACCAGTGATTTTGCGGGAGGGCTCTACAATGAGCAGTTCTTC
>TRBV28|16|NA|TRBJ2-4|NA
CASSLVADLAKNIQYF
TGTGCCAGCAGTTTAGTGGCAGACCTAGCCAAAAACATTCAGTACTTC
>TRBV20-1|15|few|TRBJ1-5|NA
CSARERGRGRQPQHF
TGCAGTGCTAGAGAAAGGGGTAGGGGCAGGCAGCCCCAGCATTTT
>TRBV11-1|16|NA|TRBJ2-3|TRBD2
CASSANSGRAGDTQYF
TGTGCCAGCAGCGCCAATAGCGGGAGGGCCGGAGATACGCAGTATTTT
>TRBV5-1|15|few|TRBJ2-7|NA
CASSLFLGQSYEQYF
TGCGCCAGCAGCTTGTTTTTGGGGCAGAGCTACGAGCAGTACTTC
>TRBV28|11|NA|TRBJ2-4|NA
CATRMSNIQYF
TGTGCCACTCGCATGTCAAACATTCAGTACTTC
>TRBV4-3|13|many|TRBJ1-4|NA
CASASRGGEKLFF
TGCGCCAGCGCGTCTCGAGGCGGGGAAAAACTGTTTTTT